A selection of T cell receptor beta chains follows, all from one sample in a study of T cells in Graves' hyperthyroidism and ophthalmopathy. TCRdb fed the multiplex PCR reads into MiXCR, producing one record per CDR3 protein. The data show hundreds of thousands of distinct CDR3 sequences, with around 15% seen just once and roughly a tenth held by the top ten. The specimen was blood. All receptors derive from a woman under 30 with Graves' hyperthyroidism. CDR3s include the opening cysteine and the closing phenylalanine or tryptophan. The D gene is left open where the match is weak. Expanded clones get a size class; other rows say once, few or many, or leave the size out.

size: few; J: TRBJ2-3; D: NA; V: TRBV9; CDR3: CASSGDQTSTDTQYF; DNA: TGTGCCAGCAGCGGAGATCAGACGTCCACAGATACGCAGTATTTT
size: many; J: TRBJ2-7; D: TRBD2; V: TRBV7-3; CDR3: CASSLYSGTLYEQYF; DNA: TGTGCCAGCAGCTTGTATAGCGGGACACTCTACGAGCAGTACTTC
size: NA; J: TRBJ2-3; D: NA; V: TRBV4-1; CDR3: CASSPKQSTDTQYF; DNA: TGCGCCAGCAGCCCGAAGCAAAGCACAGATACGCAGTATTTT
size: few; J: TRBJ1-4; D: NA; V: TRBV24-1; CDR3: CATSDTAGGAEKLFF; DNA: TGTGCCACCAGTGATACCGCGGGAGGGGCGGAAAAACTGTTTTTT
size: NA; J: TRBJ1-2; D: TRBD1; V: TRBV15; CDR3: CATSTGQLINYGYTF; DNA: TGTGCCACCAGCACGGGACAGCTAATAAACTATGGCTACACCTTC
size: NA; J: TRBJ2-1; D: NA; V: TRBV2; CDR3: CASKGNEQFF; DNA: TGTGCCAGCAAGGGCAATGAGCAGTTCTTC
size: many; J: TRBJ1-5; D: NA; V: TRBV12-3/TRBV12-4; CDR3: CASSLADRGFQPQHF; DNA: TGTGCCAGCAGTTTAGCCGATAGGGGGTTTCAGCCCCAGCATTTT
size: few; J: TRBJ2-3; D: NA; V: TRBV5-6; CDR3: CASSPGSGGYTQYF; DNA: TGTGCCAGCAGCCCGGGAAGTGGGGGATATACGCAGTATTTT
size: few; J: TRBJ1-6; D: NA; V: TRBV27; CDR3: CASSSQSSYNSPLHF; DNA: TGTGCCAGCAGTTCCCAGAGCTCCTATAATTCACCCCTCCACTTT
size: many; J: TRBJ1-1; D: TRBD1; V: TRBV9; CDR3: CASSVARTGVGTEAFF; DNA: TGTGCCAGCAGCGTAGCACGGACAGGGGTGGGCACTGAAGCTTTCTTT
size: many; J: TRBJ2-3; D: NA; V: TRBV7-9; CDR3: CASSLTGTQYF; DNA: TGTGCCAGCAGCCTCACGGGTACGCAGTATTTT
size: many; J: TRBJ1-2; D: TRBD1; V: TRBV6-1; CDR3: CASSLLATDREAYGYTF; DNA: TGTGCCAGCAGCCTACTCGCTACGGACAGGGAGGCCTATGGCTACACCTTC
size: once; J: TRBJ2-5; D: TRBD1; V: TRBV20-1; CDR3: CSARNRGETQYF; DNA: TGCAGTGCTAGAAACAGGGGTGAGACCCAGTACTTC
size: few; J: TRBJ2-1; D: TRBD1; V: TRBV28; CDR3: CASPPSTGSSYNEQFF; DNA: TGTGCCTCACCCCCCTCGACAGGGAGCTCCTACAATGAGCAGTTCTTC
size: many; J: TRBJ2-3; D: NA; V: TRBV2; CDR3: CASSGDTSTDTQYF; DNA: TGTGCCAGCAGTGGGGACACGAGCACAGATACGCAGTATTTT
size: NA; J: TRBJ1-1; D: NA; V: TRBV7-9; CDR3: CASSSRGRMTEAFF; DNA: TGTGCCAGCAGCTCCAGGGGAAGGATGACTGAAGCTTTCTTT
size: many; J: TRBJ2-7; D: NA; V: TRBV7-9; CDR3: CASSLILTGEQYF; DNA: TGTGCCAGCAGCTTAATACTAACGGGCGAGCAGTACTTC
size: many; J: TRBJ2-7; D: NA; V: TRBV11-2; CDR3: CASSLASGGGYYEQYF; DNA: TGTGCCAGCAGCTTAGCATCAGGGGGGGGATACTACGAGCAGTACTTC
size: few; J: TRBJ2-1; D: TRBD2; V: TRBV6-1; CDR3: CASSLRVWAGGGEQFF; DNA: TGTGCCAGCAGCCTCCGGGTGTGGGCGGGAGGAGGTGAGCAGTTCTTC
size: many; J: TRBJ1-1; D: NA; V: TRBV14; CDR3: CASSQATTMNTEAFF; DNA: TGTGCCAGCAGCCAAGCCACTACGATGAACACTGAAGCTTTCTTT
size: NA; J: TRBJ2-7; D: TRBD2; V: TRBV15; CDR3: CATSIAGTSGSYEQYF; DNA: TGTGCCACCAGCATCGCCGGGACTAGCGGATCCTACGAGCAGTACTTC
size: NA; J: TRBJ2-5; D: TRBD2; V: TRBV30; CDR3: CAWGLGTTQETQYF; DNA: TGTGCCTGGGGCCTCGGGACTACACAAGAGACCCAGTACTTC
size: NA; J: TRBJ2-1; D: NA; V: TRBV19; CDR3: CASSSRTTPYNEQFF; DNA: TGTGCCAGTAGCTCCCGGACCACTCCTTACAATGAGCAGTTCTTC
size: few; J: TRBJ2-7; D: NA; V: TRBV7-2; CDR3: CASSLLAAEAYEQYF; DNA: TGTGCCAGCAGCCTCCTAGCTGCTGAGGCCTACGAGCAGTACTTC
size: NA; J: TRBJ2-3; D: TRBD2; V: TRBV7-9; CDR3: CASSLVAGPTDTQYF; DNA: TGTGCCAGCAGCTTAGTAGCGGGACCCACAGATACGCAGTATTTT
size: many; J: TRBJ1-2; D: NA; V: TRBV12-5; CDR3: CARSQIRASYTF; DNA: TGTGCTAGAAGTCAAATCAGGGCAAGCTACACCTTC
size: many; J: TRBJ2-5; D: TRBD2; V: TRBV30; CDR3: CAWTRRTSRQETQYF; DNA: TGTGCCTGGACGCGAAGGACTAGCCGACAAGAGACCCAGTACTTC
size: NA; J: TRBJ2-2; D: TRBD1; V: TRBV24-1; CDR3: CATSDPPGQGNTGELFF; DNA: TGTGCCACCAGTGATCCCCCGGGACAGGGCAACACCGGGGAGCTGTTTTTT
size: many; J: TRBJ2-5; D: NA; V: TRBV7-3; CDR3: CASSSTRGETQYF; DNA: TGTGCCAGCAGCTCTACGAGGGGGGAGACCCAGTACTTC